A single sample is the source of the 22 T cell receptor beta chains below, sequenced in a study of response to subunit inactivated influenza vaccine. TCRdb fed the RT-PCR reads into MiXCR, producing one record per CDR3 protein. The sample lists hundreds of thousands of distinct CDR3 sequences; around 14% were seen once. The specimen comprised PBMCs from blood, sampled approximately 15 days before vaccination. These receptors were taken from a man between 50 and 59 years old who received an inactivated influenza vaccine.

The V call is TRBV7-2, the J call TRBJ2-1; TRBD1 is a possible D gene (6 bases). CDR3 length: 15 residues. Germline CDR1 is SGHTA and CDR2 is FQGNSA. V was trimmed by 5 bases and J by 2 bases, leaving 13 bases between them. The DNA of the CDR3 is TGTGCCAGCAGCCCGGTCGCAGGGGCCTACAATGAGCAGTTCTTC. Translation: CASSPVAGAYNEQFF.

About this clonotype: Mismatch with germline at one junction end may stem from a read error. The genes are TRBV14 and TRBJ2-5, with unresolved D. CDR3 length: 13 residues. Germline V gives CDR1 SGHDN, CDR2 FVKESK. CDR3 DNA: TGTGCCAGCAGCCAAGACCCGCAAGGGACCCAGTACTTC. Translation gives CASSQDPQGTQYF. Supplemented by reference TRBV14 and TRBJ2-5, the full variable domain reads EAGVTQFPSHSVIEKGQTVTLRCDPISGHDNLYWYRRVMGKEIKFLLHFVKESKQDESGMPNNRFLAERTGGTYSTLKVQPAELEDSGVYFCASSQDPQGTQYFGPGTRLLVL.

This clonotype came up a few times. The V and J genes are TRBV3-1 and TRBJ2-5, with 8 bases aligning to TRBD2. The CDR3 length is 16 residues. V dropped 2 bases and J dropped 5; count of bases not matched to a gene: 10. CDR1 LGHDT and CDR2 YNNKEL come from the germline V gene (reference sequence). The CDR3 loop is CASSQSGLAPRETQYF. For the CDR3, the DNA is TGTGCCAGCAGCCAATCTGGACTAGCCCCCAGGGAGACCCAGTACTTC.

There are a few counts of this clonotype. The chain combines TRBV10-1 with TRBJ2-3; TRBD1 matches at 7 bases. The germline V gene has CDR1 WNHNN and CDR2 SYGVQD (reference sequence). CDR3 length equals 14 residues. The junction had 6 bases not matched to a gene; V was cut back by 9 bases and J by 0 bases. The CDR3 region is CASSDRLSTDTQYF. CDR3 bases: TGCGCCAGTTCGGACAGGCTAAGCACAGATACGCAGTATTTT.

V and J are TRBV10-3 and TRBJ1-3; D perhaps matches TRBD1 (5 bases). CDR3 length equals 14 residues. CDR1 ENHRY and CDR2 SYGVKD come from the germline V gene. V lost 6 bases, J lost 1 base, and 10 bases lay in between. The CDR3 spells CAIRGTESGNTIYF. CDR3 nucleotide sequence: TGTGCCATCAGGGGGACGGAGTCTGGAAACACCATATATTTT.

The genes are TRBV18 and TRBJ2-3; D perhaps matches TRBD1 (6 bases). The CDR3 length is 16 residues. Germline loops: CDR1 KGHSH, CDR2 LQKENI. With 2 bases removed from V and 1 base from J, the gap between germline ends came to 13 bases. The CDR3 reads CASSPDRKEGTDTQYF. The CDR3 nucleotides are TGTGCCAGCTCACCAGACAGGAAAGAGGGCACAGATACGCAGTATTTT. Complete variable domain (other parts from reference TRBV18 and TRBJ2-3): NAGVMQNPRHLVRRRGQEARLRCSPMKGHSHVYWYRQLPEEGLKFMVYLQKENIIDESGMPKERFSAEFPKEGPSILRIQQVVRGDSAAYFCASSPDRKEGTDTQYFGPGTRLTVL.

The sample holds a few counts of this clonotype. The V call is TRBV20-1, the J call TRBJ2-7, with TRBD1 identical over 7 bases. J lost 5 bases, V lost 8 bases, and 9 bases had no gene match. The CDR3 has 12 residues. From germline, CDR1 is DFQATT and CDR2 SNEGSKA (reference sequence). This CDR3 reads CSRVRQGDEQYF. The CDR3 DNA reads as TGCAGTCGGGTTAGGCAGGGGGACGAGCAGTACTTC.

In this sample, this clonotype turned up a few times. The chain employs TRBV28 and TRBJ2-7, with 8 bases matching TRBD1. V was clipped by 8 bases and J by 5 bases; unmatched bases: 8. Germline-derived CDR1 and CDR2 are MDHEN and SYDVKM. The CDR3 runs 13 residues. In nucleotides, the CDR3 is TGTGCCAGCTTTAAGACAGGGGTCCACGAGCAGTACTTC. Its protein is CASFKTGVHEQYF.

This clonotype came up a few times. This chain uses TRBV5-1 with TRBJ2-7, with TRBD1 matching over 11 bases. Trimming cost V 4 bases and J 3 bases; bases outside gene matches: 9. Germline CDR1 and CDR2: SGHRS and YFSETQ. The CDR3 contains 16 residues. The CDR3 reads CASSPTGTGGFYEQYF. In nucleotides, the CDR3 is TGCGCCAGCAGCCCGACCGGGACAGGGGGATTCTACGAGCAGTACTTC.

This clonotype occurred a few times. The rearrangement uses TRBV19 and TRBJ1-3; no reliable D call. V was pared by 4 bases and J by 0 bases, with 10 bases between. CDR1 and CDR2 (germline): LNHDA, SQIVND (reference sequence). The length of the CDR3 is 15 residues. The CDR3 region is CASSTTQSSGNTIYF. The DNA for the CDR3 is TGTGCCAGTAGTACCACACAGAGCTCTGGAAACACCATATATTTT. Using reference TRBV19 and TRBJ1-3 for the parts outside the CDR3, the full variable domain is DGGITQSPKYLFRKEGQNVTLSCEQNLNHDAMYWYRQDPGQGLRLIYYSQIVNDFQKGDIAEGYSVSREKKESFPLTVTSAQKNPTAFYLCASSTTQSSGNTIYFGEGSWLTVV.

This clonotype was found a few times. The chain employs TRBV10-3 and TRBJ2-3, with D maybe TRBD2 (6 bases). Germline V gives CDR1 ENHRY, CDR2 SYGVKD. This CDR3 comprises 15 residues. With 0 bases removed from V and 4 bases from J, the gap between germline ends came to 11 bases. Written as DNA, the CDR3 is TGTGCCATCAGTGAGTCGTTGGTAGCGGCAGATACGCAGTATTTT. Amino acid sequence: CAISESLVAADTQYF.

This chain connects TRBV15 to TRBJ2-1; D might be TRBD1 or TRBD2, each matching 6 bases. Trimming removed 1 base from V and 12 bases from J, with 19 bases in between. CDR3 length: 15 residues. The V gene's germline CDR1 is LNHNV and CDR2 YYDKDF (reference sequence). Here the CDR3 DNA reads TGTGCCACCAGCAGAGGGGGGGATGTGGGGGCTCGGCAGTTCTTC. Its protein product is CATSRGGDVGARQFF.

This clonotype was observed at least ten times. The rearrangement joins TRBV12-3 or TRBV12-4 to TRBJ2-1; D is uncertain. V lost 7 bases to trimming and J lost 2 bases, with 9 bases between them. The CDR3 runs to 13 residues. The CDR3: CASTRQPYNEQFF. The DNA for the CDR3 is TGTGCCAGCACCCGGCAGCCCTACAATGAGCAGTTCTTC.

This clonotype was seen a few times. The CDR3 nucleotides read TGTGCCAGCAGTTTAGGCGCAGGGGGCATTACTCAGCCCCAGCATTTT. Translating it yields CASSLGAGGITQPQHF. This rearrangement joins TRBV28 to TRBJ1-5; TRBD1 aligns across 8 bases. CDR1 and CDR2 (germline): MDHEN, SYDVKM. The V segment lost 2 bases and the J segment 6 bases; nucleotides outside the gene matches: 9. The CDR3 has 16 residues.

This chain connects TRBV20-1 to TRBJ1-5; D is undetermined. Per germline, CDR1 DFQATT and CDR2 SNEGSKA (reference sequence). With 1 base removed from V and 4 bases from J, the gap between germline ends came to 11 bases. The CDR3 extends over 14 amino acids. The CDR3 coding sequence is TGCAGTGCTAGAGTGATGTTGGGGAATCAGCCCCAGCATTTT. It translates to CSARVMLGNQPQHF.

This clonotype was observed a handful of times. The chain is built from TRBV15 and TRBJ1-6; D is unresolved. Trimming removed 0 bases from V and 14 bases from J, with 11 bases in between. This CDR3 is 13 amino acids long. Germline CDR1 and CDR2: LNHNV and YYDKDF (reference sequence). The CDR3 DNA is TGTGCCACCAGCAGAGAAGGTCGGGGATCCCTCCACTTT. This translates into CATSREGRGSLHF.

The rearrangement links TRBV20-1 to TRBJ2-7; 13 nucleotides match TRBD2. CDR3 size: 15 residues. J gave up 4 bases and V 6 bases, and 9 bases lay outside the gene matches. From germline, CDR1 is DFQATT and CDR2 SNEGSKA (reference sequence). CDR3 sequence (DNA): TGCAGTGCCGGACTAGCGGGAGCGCTTGCGTACGAGCAGTACTTC. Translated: CSAGLAGALAYEQYF.

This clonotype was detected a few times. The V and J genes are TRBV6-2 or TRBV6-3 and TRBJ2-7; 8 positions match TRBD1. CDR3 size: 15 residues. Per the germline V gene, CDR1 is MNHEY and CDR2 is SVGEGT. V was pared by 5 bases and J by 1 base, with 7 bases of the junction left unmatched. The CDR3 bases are TGTGCCAGCAGTACCCCGACAGGGGTGTCCTACGAGCAGTACTTC. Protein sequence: CASSTPTGVSYEQYF.

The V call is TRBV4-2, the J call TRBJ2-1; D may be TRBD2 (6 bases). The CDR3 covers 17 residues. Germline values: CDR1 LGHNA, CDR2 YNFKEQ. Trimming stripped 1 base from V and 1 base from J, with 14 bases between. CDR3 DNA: TGTGCCAGCAGCCAAGGGTCCGGCGGGACTTCCTACAATGAGCAGTTCTTC. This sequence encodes CASSQGSGGTSYNEQFF.

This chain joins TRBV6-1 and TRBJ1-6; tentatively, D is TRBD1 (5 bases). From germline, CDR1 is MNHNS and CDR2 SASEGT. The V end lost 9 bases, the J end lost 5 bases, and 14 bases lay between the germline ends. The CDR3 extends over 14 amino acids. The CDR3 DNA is TGTGCCAGTTTTTCAGGGTTGCATAATTCACCCCTCCACTTT. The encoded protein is CASFSGLHNSPLHF.

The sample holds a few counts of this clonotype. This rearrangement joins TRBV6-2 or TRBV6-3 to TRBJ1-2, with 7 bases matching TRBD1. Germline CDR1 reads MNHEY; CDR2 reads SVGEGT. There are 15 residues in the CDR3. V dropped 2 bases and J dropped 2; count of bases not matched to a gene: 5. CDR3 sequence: CASSYGMTGNYGYTF. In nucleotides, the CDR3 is TGTGCCAGCAGTTACGGAATGACAGGGAACTATGGCTACACCTTC.

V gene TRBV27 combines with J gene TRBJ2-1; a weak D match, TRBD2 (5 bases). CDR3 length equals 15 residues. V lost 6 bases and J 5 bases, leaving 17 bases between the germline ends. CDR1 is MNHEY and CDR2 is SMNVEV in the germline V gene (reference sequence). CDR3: CASSFRTTGDNEQFF. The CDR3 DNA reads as TGTGCCAGCAGCTTCCGGACGACCGGGGACAATGAGCAGTTCTTC.